This T cell receptor (beta chain) was sequenced during a study of tumor-infiltrating lymphocytes in primary liver carcinoma. Regarding this clonotype: Its specificity is not known. This CDR3 fails to terminate in the conserved phenylalanine or tryptophan, so it likely reflects a read error. The limits of the CDR3 on the DNA are not certain, so only TCRdb's listed CDR3 is given.

A constant-region primer primed TCR beta cDNA synthesis from 500 to 550 ng of total RNA. A slightly modified ARM-PCR protocol with three nested multiplex PCR rounds produced these TCR beta libraries. The first two PCR rounds used TRBV1-TRBV30 forward primers with a C-beta reverse primer, about 10 cycles each. TCRdb re-analysed the multiplex PCR reads in MiXCR, keeping a single row per CDR3 protein. The table has approximately 210,000 distinct CDR3 sequences, about 61% seen once. Counting both end residues, the CDR3 totals 14 amino acids. CDR1 and CDR2 from the germline V gene are WNHNN and SYGVQD (reference sequence). Study results and caveats: Whereas tumor region pairs overlapped more, tumor-adjacent and tumor-blood pairs overlapped less.

RNA was extracted from whole blood without cell sorting, alongside germline DNA. This receptor was obtained from an older woman with primary liver carcinoma and hepatitis B virus infection. Material: peripheral blood. The chain carries TRBV10-1 and TRBJ2-1. This chain's CDR3 is CASSEGVSYNERFL.